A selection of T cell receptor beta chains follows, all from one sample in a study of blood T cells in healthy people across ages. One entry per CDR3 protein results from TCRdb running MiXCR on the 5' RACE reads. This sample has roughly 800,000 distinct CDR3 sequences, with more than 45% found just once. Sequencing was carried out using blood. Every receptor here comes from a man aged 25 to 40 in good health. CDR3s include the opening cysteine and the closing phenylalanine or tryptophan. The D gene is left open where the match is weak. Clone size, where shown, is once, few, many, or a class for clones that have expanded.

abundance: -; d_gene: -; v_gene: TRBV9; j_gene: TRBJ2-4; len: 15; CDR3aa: CASSAGQLAKNIQYF; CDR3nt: TGTGCCAGCAGCGCTGGACAGCTAGCCAAAAACATTCAGTACTTC
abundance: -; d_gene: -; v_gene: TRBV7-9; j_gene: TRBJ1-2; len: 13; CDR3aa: CASTNGSRYGYTF; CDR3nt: TGTGCCAGCACTAACGGATCTCGCTATGGCTACACCTTC
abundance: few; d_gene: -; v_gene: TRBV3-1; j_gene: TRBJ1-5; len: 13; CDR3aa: CASSSVMNQPQHF; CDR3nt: TGTGCCAGCAGCTCGGTAATGAATCAGCCCCAGCATTTT
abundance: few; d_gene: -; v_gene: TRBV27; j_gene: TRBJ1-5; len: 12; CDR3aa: CATYIGTPGRHF; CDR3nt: TGTGCCACCTACATCGGGACCCCAGGGCGGCATTTT
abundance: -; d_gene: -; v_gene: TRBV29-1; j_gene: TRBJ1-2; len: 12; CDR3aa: CSVVSQGDGYTF; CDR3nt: TGCAGCGTTGTCTCCCAGGGCGATGGCTACACCTTC
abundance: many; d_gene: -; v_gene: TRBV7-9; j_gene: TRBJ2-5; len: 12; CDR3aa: CASSLAGGDQYF; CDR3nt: TGTGCCAGCAGCTTAGCAGGCGGCGACCAGTACTTC
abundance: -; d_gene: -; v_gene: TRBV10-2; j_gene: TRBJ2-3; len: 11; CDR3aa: CASSDIDTQYF; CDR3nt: TGCGCCAGCAGTGACATAGATACGCAGTATTTT
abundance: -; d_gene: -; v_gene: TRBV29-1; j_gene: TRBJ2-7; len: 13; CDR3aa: CSVETTGHHEQYF; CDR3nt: TGCAGCGTTGAGACAACCGGGCACCACGAGCAGTACTTC
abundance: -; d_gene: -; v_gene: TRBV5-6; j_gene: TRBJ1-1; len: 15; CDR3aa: CASSSPGRWVTEAFF; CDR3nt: TGTGCCAGCAGCTCGCCGGGACGTTGGGTCACTGAAGCTTTCTTT
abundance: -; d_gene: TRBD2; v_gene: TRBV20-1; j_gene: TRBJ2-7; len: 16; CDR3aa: CSASPPSGGFLETLYF; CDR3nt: TGCAGTGCTAGCCCCCCTAGCGGGGGGTTCCTCGAGACCCTGTACTTC
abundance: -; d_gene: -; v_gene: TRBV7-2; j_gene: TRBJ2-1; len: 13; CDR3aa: CASSLAVYNEQFF; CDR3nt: TGTGCCAGCAGCTTAGCTGTCTACAATGAGCAGTTCTTC
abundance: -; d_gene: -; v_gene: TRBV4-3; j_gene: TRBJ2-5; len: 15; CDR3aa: CASSQDLSSFQTQYF; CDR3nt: TGCGCCAGCAGCCAAGATCTGAGTTCTTTCCAGACCCAGTACTTC
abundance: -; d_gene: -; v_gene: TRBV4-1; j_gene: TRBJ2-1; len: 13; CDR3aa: CASSQVGIDEQFF; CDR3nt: TGCGCCAGCAGCCAAGTCGGCATAGATGAGCAGTTCTTC
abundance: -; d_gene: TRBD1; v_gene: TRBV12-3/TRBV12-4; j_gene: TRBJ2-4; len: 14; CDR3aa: CASRGTGGVYDQYF; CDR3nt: TGTGCCAGCAGGGGGACAGGGGGAGTTTACGACCAGTACTTC
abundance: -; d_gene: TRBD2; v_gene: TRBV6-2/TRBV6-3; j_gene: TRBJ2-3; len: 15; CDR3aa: CASGDSGGPIDTQYF; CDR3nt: TGTGCCAGCGGGGACTCGGGAGGGCCTATAGATACGCAGTATTTT
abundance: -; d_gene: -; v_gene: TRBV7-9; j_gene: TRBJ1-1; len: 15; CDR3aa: CASSLSSGSWTEAFF; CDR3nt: TGTGCCAGCAGCTTATCGTCAGGGTCTTGGACTGAAGCTTTCTTT
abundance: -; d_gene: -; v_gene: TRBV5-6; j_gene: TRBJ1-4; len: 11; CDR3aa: CASSLREKLFF; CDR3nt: TGTGCCAGCAGCTTGCGAGAAAAACTGTTTTTT
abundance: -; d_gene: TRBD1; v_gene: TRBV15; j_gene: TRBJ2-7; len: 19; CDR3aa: CATSRERTGTRKEGYEQYF; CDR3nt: TGTGCCACCAGCAGAGAGCGGACAGGGACGCGAAAGGAGGGCTACGAGCAGTACTTC
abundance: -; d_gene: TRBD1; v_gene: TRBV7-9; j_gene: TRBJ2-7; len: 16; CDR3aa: CASSHPTGGASYEQYF; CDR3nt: TGTGCCAGCAGCCACCCGACAGGGGGCGCGTCCTACGAGCAGTACTTC
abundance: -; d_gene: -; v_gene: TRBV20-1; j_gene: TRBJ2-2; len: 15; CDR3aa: CSAYEGRGNTGELFF; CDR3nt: TGCAGTGCCTACGAGGGACGGGGGAACACCGGGGAGCTGTTTTTT
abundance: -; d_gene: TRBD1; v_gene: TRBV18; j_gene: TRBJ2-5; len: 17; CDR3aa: CASSPRTGGAFEETQYF; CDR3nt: TGTGCCAGCTCACCCAGGACAGGGGGCGCTTTTGAAGAGACCCAGTACTTC
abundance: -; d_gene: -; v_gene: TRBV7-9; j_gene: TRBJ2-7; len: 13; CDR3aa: CASSFRGNYEQYF; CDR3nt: TGTGCCAGCAGCTTTCGCGGGAACTACGAGCAGTACTTC
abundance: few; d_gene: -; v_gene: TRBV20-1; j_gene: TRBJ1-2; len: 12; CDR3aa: CSATRTGGGYTF; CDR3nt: TGCAGTGCTACTCGGACCGGGGGAGGCTACACCTTC
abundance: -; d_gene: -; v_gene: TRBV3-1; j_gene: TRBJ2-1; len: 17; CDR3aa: CASSQLGGASSYNEQFF; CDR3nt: TGTGCCAGCAGCCAACTAGGGGGGGCAAGCTCCTACAATGAGCAGTTCTTC
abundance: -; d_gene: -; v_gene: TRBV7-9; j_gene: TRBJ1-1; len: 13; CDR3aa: CASSLEAYTEAFF; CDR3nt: TGTGCCAGCAGCTTAGAGGCGTACACTGAAGCTTTCTTT
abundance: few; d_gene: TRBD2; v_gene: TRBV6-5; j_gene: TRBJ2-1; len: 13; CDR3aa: CASGRGAYNEQFF; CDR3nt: TGTGCCAGCGGGCGGGGGGCTTACAATGAGCAGTTCTTC
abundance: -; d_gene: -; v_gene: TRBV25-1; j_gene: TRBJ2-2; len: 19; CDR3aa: CASSELGPLGFLGAGELFF; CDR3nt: TGTGCCAGCAGTGAATTAGGTCCCCTTGGATTTTTAGGCGCCGGGGAGCTGTTTTTT
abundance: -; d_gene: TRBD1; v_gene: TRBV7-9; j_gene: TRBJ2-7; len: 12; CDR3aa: CASGTGGTEQYF; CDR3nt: TGTGCCAGCGGGACAGGGGGCACCGAGCAGTACTTC
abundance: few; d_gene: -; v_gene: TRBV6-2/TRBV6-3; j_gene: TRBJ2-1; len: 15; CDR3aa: CASNHWGVSYNEQFF; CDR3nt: TGTGCCAGCAATCATTGGGGGGTGAGCTACAATGAGCAGTTCTTC
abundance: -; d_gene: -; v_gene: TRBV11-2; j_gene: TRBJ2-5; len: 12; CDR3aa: CASSLSNSEQYF; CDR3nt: TGTGCCAGCAGCTTAAGTAACAGTGAGCAGTACTTC
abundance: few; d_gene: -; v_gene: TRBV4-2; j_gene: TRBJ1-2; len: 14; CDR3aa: CASSPPGGAGGYTF; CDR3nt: TGTGCCAGCAGCCCGCCTGGGGGAGCGGGGGGCTACACCTTC
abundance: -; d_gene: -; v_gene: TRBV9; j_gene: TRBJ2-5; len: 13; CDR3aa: CASSVIPEETQYF; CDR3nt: TGTGCCAGCAGCGTAATCCCTGAAGAGACCCAGTATTTC
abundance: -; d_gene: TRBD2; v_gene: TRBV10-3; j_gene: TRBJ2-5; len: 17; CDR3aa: CAISDSSGVLGAETQYF; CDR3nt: TGTGCCATCAGTGACTCTAGCGGGGTTTTAGGGGCAGAGACCCAGTACTTC
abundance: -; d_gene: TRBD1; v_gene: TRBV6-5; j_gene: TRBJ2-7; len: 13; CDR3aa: CASSGTGGNEQYF; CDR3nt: TGTGCCAGCAGCGGGACAGGGGGCAACGAGCAGTACTTC
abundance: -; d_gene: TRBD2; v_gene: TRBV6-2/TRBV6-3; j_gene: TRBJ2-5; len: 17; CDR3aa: CASSFSPGLGGANGQYF; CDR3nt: TGTGCCAGCAGTTTCTCCCCGGGACTAGGAGGAGCAAATGGGCAGTACTTC
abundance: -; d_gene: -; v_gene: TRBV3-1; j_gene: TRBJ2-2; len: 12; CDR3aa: CASSQVRGELFF; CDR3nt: TGTGCCAGTAGCCAAGTCAGGGGGGAGCTGTTTTTT
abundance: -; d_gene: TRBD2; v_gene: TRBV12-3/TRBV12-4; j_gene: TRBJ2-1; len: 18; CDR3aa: CASSFGGAGDKSYNEQFF; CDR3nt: TGTGCCAGCAGTTTCGGGGGGGCCGGAGATAAATCCTACAATGAGCAGTTCTTC
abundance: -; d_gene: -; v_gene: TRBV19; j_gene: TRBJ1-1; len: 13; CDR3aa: CARRITDYTEAFF; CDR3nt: TGTGCCAGGAGGATTACAGACTACACTGAAGCTTTCTTT
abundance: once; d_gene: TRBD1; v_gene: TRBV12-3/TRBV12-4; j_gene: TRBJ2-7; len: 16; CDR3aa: CASSLFPGQGGYEQYF; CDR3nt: TGTGCCAGCAGTTTGTTCCCGGGACAGGGGGGTTACGAGCAGTACTTC
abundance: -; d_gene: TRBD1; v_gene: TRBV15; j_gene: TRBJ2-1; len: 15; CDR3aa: CATSGPDRGSNEQFF; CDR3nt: TGTGCCACCAGCGGCCCGGACAGGGGATCCAATGAGCAGTTCTTC
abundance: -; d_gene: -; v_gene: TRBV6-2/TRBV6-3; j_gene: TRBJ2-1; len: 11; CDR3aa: CASAYGMTEFF; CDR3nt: TGTGCCAGCGCCTACGGGATGACGGAGTTCTTC
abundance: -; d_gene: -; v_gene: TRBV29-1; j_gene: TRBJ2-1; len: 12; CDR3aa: CSAAGRFDEQFF; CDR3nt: TGCAGCGCTGCGGGAAGATTCGATGAGCAGTTCTTC
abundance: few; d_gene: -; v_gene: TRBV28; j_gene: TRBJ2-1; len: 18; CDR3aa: CASSLLTAAGPPYNEQFF; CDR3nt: TGTGCCAGCAGTTTATTAACCGCTGCTGGGCCGCCCTACAATGAGCAGTTCTTC
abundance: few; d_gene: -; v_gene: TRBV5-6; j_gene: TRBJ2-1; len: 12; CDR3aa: CASSIPSGEQFF; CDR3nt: TGTGCCAGCAGCATACCGTCGGGTGAGCAGTTCTTC
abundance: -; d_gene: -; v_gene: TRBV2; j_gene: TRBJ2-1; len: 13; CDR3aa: CAIKDFPTYEQFF; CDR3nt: TGTGCCATCAAGGATTTTCCGACGTATGAGCAGTTCTTC
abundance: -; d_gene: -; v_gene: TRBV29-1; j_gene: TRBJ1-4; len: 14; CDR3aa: CSTKLGQSNEKLFF; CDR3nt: TGCAGCACTAAACTCGGGCAGTCTAATGAAAAACTGTTTTTT
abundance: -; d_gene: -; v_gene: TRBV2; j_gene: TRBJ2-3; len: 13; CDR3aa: CASKAGSTDTQYF; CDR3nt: TGTGCCAGCAAGGCGGGAAGCACAGATACGCAGTATTTT
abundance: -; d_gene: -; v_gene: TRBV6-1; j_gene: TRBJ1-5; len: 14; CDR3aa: CASSGRGVDQPQHF; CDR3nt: TGTGCCAGCAGTGGGAGAGGGGTCGATCAGCCCCAGCATTTT
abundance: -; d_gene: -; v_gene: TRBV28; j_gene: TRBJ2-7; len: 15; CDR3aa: CASSFGGYNSYEQYF; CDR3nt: TGTGCCAGCAGTTTCGGCGGTTACAACTCCTACGAGCAGTACTTC
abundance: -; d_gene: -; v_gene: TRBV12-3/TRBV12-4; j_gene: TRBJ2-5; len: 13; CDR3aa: CASSPTAGETQYF; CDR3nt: TGTGCCAGCAGCCCGACGGCGGGGGAGACCCAGTACTTC
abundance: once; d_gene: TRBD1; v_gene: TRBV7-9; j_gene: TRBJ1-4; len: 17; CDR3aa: CASSLPEPGQVREKLFF; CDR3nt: TGTGCCAGCAGCTTGCCTGAGCCGGGACAGGTTCGTGAAAAACTGTTTTTT
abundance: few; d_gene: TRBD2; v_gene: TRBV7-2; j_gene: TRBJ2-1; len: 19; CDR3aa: CASSSDWVAGGGSYNEQFF; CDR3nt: TGTGCCAGCAGCTCAGATTGGGTGGCGGGAGGGGGGTCCTACAATGAGCAGTTCTTC
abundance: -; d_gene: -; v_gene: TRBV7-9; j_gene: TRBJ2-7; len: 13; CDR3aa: CASSSIGTRDQYF; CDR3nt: TGTGCCAGCAGCTCCATCGGGACGAGGGACCAGTACTTC
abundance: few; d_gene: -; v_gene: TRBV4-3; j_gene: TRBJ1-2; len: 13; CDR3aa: CASSQARGSGYTF; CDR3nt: TGCGCCAGCAGCCAAGCCCGCGGTAGCGGCTACACCTTC
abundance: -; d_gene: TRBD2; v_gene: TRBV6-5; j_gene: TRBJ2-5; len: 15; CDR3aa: CASSVGLADQETQYF; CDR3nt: TGTGCCAGCAGCGTGGGACTAGCGGACCAAGAGACCCAGTACTTC